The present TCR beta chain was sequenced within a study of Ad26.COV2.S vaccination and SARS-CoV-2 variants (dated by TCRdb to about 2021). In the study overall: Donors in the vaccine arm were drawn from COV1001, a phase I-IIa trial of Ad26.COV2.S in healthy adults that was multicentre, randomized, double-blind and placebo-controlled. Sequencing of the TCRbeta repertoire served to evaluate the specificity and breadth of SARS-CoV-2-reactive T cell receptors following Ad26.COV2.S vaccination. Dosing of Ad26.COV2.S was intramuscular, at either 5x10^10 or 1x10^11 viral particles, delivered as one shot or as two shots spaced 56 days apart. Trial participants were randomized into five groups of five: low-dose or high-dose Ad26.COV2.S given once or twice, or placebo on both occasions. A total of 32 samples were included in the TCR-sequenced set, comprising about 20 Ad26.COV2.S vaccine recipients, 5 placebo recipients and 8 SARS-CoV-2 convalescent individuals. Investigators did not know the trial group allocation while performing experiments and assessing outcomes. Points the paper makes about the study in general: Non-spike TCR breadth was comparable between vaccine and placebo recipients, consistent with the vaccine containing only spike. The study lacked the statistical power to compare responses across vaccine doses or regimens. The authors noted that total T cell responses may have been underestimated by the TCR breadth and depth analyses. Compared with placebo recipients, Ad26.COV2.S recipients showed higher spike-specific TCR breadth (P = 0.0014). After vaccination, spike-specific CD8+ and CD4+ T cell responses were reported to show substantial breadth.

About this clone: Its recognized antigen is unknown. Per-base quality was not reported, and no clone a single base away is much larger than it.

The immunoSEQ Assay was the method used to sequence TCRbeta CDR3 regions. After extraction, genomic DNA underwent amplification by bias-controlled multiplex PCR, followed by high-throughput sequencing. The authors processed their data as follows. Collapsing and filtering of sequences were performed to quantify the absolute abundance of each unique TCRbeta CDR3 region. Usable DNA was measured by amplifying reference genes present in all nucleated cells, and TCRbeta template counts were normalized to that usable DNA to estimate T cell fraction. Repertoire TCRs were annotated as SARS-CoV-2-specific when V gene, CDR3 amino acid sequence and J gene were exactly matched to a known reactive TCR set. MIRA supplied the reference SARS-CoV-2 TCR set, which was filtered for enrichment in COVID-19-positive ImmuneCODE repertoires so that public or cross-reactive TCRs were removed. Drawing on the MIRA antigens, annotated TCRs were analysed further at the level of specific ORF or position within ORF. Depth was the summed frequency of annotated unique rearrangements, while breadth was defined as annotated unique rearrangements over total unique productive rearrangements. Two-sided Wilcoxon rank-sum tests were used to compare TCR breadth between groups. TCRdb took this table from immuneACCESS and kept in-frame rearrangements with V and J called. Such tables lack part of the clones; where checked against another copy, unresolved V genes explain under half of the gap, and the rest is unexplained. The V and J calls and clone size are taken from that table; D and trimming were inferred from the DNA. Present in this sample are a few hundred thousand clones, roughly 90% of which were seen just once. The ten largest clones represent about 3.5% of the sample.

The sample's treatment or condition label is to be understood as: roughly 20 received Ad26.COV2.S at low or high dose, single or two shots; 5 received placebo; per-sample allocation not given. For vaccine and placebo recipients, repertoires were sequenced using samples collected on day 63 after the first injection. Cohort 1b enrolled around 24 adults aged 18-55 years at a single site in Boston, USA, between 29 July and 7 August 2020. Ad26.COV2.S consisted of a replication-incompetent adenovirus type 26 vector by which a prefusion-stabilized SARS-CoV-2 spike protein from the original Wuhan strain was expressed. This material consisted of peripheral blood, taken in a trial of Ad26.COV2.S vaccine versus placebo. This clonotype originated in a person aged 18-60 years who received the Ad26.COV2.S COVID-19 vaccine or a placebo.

The DNA is TGTGCCAGTAGGTCCCCGGGAGAGCAGTTCTTC. Its amino acids are CASRSPGEQFF. This sequence uses TRBV19 and TRBJ2-1, with TRBD2 tentatively as D gene (5 bases match). The CDR3, cysteine through phenylalanine, is 11 amino acids long. The kept DNA is CDR3 alone, 33 bases in frame from the first base. The CDR1 and CDR2 encoded by the germline V gene (reference sequence) are LNHDA and SQIVND. V loses 6 bases, J loses 10 bases, and the germline ends lie 10 bases apart.